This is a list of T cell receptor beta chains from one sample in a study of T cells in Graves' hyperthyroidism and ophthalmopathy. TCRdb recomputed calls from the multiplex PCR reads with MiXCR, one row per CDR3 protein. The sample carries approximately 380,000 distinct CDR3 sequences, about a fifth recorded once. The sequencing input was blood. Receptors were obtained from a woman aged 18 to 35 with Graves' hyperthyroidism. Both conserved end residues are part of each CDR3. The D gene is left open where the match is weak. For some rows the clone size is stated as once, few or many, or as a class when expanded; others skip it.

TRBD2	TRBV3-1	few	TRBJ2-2	CASTTSVTGELFF	TGTGCCAGCACGACTAGCGTCACCGGGGAGCTGTTTTTT
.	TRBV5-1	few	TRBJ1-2	CASSLPGDIYGYTF	TGCGCCAGCAGCTTGCCAGGGGATATCTATGGCTACACCTTC
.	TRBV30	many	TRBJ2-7	CAWSVRLHEQYF	TGTGCCTGGAGTGTACGCTTACACGAGCAGTACTTC
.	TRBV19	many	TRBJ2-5	CASSIPGGASQETQYF	TGTGCCAGTAGTATCCCTGGAGGAGCGTCCCAAGAGACCCAGTACTTC
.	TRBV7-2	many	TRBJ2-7	CASSETGSSYEQYF	TGTGCCAGCAGCGAAACCGGGAGCTCCTACGAGCAGTACTTC
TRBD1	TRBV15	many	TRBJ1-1	CATSEHRGQNTEAFF	TGTGCCACCAGCGAACACAGGGGCCAGAACACTGAAGCTTTCTTT
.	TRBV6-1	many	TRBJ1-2	CASSERFNYGYTF	TGTGCCAGCAGTGAAAGATTTAACTATGGCTACACCTTC
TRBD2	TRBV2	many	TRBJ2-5	CASSGTSVETQYF	TGTGCCAGCAGTGGGACTAGCGTAGAGACCCAGTACTTC
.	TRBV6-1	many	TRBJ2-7	CASSEATYEQYF	TGTGCCAGCAGTGAAGCAACCTACGAGCAGTACTTC
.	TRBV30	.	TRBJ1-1	CAWSSGGNTEAFF	TGTGCCTGGAGTTCAGGAGGAAACACTGAAGCTTTCTTT
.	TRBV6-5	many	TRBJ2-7	CASNRVGQSYEQYF	TGTGCCAGCAACCGAGTAGGACAATCCTACGAGCAGTACTTC
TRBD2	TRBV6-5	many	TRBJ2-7	CASTPAGGAYEQYF	TGTGCCAGCACTCCCGCGGGGGGAGCGTACGAGCAGTACTTC
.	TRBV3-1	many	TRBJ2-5	CASSQMSAETQYF	TGTGCCAGCAGCCAAATGTCAGCGGAGACCCAGTACTTC
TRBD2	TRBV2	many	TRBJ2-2	CASSGLAGVVGELFF	TGTGCCAGCAGTGGTCTAGCGGGGGTTGTCGGGGAGCTGTTTTTT
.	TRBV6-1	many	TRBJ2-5	CASSEGGSWETQYF	TGTGCCAGCAGTGAAGGGGGCTCCTGGGAGACCCAGTACTTC
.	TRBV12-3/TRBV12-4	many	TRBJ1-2	CASRNTPTGYGYTF	TGTGCCAGCAGAAATACCCCAACGGGCTATGGCTACACCTTC
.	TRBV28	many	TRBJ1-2	CASSVIGTSANYGYTF	TGTGCCAGCAGTGTCATCGGGACAAGTGCTAACTATGGCTACACCTTC